This is a list of T cell receptor beta chains from one sample in a study of T cell changes during pregnancy in multiple sclerosis. Clones were read by immunoSEQ multiplex PCR, and TCRdb kept only the in-frame ones, dropping some. The sample has under 25,000 clones; roughly 86% are singletons. The material sequenced was CD8+ T cells from peripheral blood mononuclear cells, taken in the first trimester of pregnancy. Receptors originate from a female donor in good health, enrolled as a control in a pregnancy study. The conserved cysteine and the conserved F or W are not part of the CDR3 here. Each record gives: V gene, J gene, CDR3 protein.

V: TRBV6-5
J: TRBJ1-2
CDR3: ASRTGSYGYT

V: TRBV5-6
J: TRBJ2-7
CDR3: ASSSWGQGAYEQY

V: TRBV5-1
J: TRBJ2-7
CDR3: ASRGDGYEQY

V: TRBV28
J: TRBJ2-7
CDR3: ASSSPGQGYEQY

V: TRBV27
J: TRBJ2-1
CDR3: ASSLSLNNEQF

V: TRBV25-1
J: TRBJ1-6
CDR3: ASRDDRVDSPLH

V: TRBV5-1
J: TRBJ2-7
CDR3: ASSAGTGGYEQY

V: TRBV7-9
J: TRBJ2-5
CDR3: ASSLRAGETQY

V: TRBV6-4
J: TRBJ2-1
CDR3: ASSDITSGGNEQF

V: TRBV29-1
J: TRBJ1-1
CDR3: SVEEGRGVGNYF

V: TRBV4-1
J: TRBJ1-1
CDR3: ASSPREGAPEAF

V: TRBV6-5
J: TRBJ2-7
CDR3: ASSFGLAGSREQY

V: TRBV9
J: TRBJ1-1
CDR3: ASSPYIQGHTEAF

V: TRBV28
J: TRBJ1-5
CDR3: ASSTTGASQPQH

V: TRBV6-5
J: TRBJ2-5
CDR3: ASSLEGTQY

V: TRBV11-1
J: TRBJ2-5
CDR3: ASSIDRGQETQY

V: TRBV7-3
J: TRBJ2-4
CDR3: ASSLPPGQGARGGKNIQY

V: TRBV5-4
J: TRBJ2-5
CDR3: ASSSEAGAKTQY

V: TRBV6-4
J: TRBJ2-2
CDR3: ASSDSRVESTGELF

V: TRBV7-9
J: TRBJ2-1
CDR3: ASSSTGTSGKRSYNEQF

V: TRBV5-3
J: TRBJ2-7
CDR3: ASSLIHREYEQY

V: TRBV27
J: TRBJ1-2
CDR3: ASSPDINYGYT

V: TRBV19
J: TRBJ2-7
CDR3: ASSIEGTGAYEQY

V: TRBV4-3
J: TRBJ2-1
CDR3: ASSQGTGYNEQF

V: TRBV13
J: TRBJ2-6
CDR3: ASSSRTGDSAANVLT

V: TRBV11-2
J: TRBJ2-3
CDR3: ASSFRPAPDTQY

V: TRBV2
J: TRBJ1-1
CDR3: ASSEGGTEAF

V: TRBV6-5
J: TRBJ2-4
CDR3: ASSYLSGANIQY

V: TRBV23-1
J: TRBJ1-4
CDR3: ASGPGTSCSGNEKLF

V: TRBV9
J: TRBJ2-1
CDR3: ASSVTGLAGGSSYNEQF

V: TRBV7-2
J: TRBJ1-4
CDR3: ASRDRGNEKLF

V: TRBV7-2
J: TRBJ2-7
CDR3: ASSLLQGAYEQY

V: TRBV7-3
J: TRBJ1-6
CDR3: ASGGTPDSPLH

V: TRBV11-2
J: TRBJ1-2
CDR3: ASGDSYTYGYT

V: TRBV21-1
J: TRBJ1-2
CDR3: ASTDPGPPGTTYGYT

V: TRBV7-9
J: TRBJ1-2
CDR3: ASSSQTGDYGYT

V: TRBV4-1
J: TRBJ2-7
CDR3: ASSARQGTSYEQY

V: TRBV28
J: TRBJ2-3
CDR3: ASSPLAVFTDTQY

V: TRBV25-1
J: TRBJ2-5
CDR3: ASRQGVTQY

V: TRBV7-2
J: TRBJ2-1
CDR3: ASSLRSGTLKRNEQF

V: TRBV7-2
J: TRBJ2-1
CDR3: ASSEPGTHDEQF

V: TRBV11-3
J: TRBJ1-1
CDR3: ASSCWDRGNTEAF

V: TRBV7-9
J: TRBJ1-2
CDR3: ASSFGEGGYT

V: TRBV9
J: TRBJ2-7
CDR3: ASSRDRGAEQY

V: TRBV2
J: TRBJ2-7
CDR3: ASEDSVEQY

V: TRBV6-4
J: TRBJ2-1
CDR3: ASSDGTSSYNEQF

V: TRBV7-8
J: TRBJ2-2
CDR3: ASSPYRSGGDTGELF

V: TRBV7-8
J: TRBJ1-2
CDR3: ASSLGQSYGYT

V: TRBV2
J: TRBJ1-2
CDR3: ATLQPTRPGGPGYT

V: TRBV5-1
J: TRBJ2-1
CDR3: ASSLGQVYSSYNEQF

V: TRBV2
J: TRBJ2-3
CDR3: ASRLDDPTQY

V: TRBV7-9
J: TRBJ1-4
CDR3: ASRQGFSNEKLF

V: TRBV4-2
J: TRBJ2-1
CDR3: ASSQGGRGGEQF

V: TRBV18
J: TRBJ2-5
CDR3: ASSASASGETQY

V: TRBV20-1
J: TRBJ1-2
CDR3: SAVGYGYT

V: TRBV5-1
J: TRBJ2-1
CDR3: ASSLTGANEQF

V: TRBV15
J: TRBJ2-1
CDR3: ATSRDGGGQGFDEQF

V: TRBV11-2
J: TRBJ2-7
CDR3: ASSLGWTGASYEQY

V: TRBV7-2
J: TRBJ1-5
CDR3: ASRLNFQGSQPQH